This T cell receptor (beta chain) originates from a study of T-cell reconstitution after alpha-beta-depleted transplantation in children. In germline, CDR1 is DFQATT, CDR2 SNEGSKA (reference sequence). Trimming removed 6 bases from V and 4 bases from J, with 14 bases in between. This CDR3 region has 13 residues. Library preparation (for TCRbeta) was performed with unique molecular identifiers. TCRdb re-called the PCR reads through MiXCR, storing one row per CDR3 protein. Of around 250,000 distinct CDR3 sequences in the sample, around 9.6% are singletons; the top ten hold around 10%. This clonotype was detected many times.

This receptor was obtained from a human donor who donated a stem cell graft to a child with SCID. Sequencing used PBMCs from the stem cell graft donor, obtained from the stem cell graft. J is TRBJ2-3 and V is TRBV20-1; D is perhaps TRBD1 or TRBD2 (5 bases each). This CDR3 is CSASEGLADTQYF. The CDR3 nucleotides are TGCAGTGCCAGCGAGGGGTTGGCAGATACGCAGTATTTT.